These T cell receptor beta chains were read from a single sample in a study of graft-versus-host responses after intestinal transplantation. The method was immunoSEQ multiplex PCR; TCRdb's version includes in-frame clones alone and lacks a portion of them. In the table there are about 88,000 clones, roughly 89% of which are singletons. Their specific antigens are unknown. Sequencing was performed on unstimulated CD4+ T cells sorted from spleen or lymph node cells, taken before intestinal transplant. These receptors originate from a human donor who received an intestinal transplant. Both conserved end residues are part of each CDR3. D genes are given only for firm matches. Only part of the rows carry a size: once, few, many, or a class if the clone is expanded.

TRBJ2-1 | . | TRBD2 | TRBV5-1 | TGCGCCAGCAGCTTGGTCGGGACTAGAGCCAATGAGCAGTTCTTC | CASSLVGTRANEQFF
TRBJ2-7 | . | . | TRBV6-6 | TGTGCCAGCAGGTCTTGGTCGCTCCCCTACGAGCAGTACTTC | CASRSWSLPYEQYF
TRBJ2-2 | once | TRBD1 | TRBV6-5 | TGTGCCAGCTGGACAGGAAACACCGGGGAGCTGTTTTTT | CASWTGNTGELFF
TRBJ2-7 | . | . | TRBV29-1 | TGCAGCGTTGTCGAAGACTCCTACGAGCAGTACTTC | CSVVEDSYEQYF
TRBJ2-7 | once | . | TRBV28 | TGTGCCAGCCTCTCGCGGGACATCTCCTACGAGCAGTACTTC | CASLSRDISYEQYF
TRBJ2-2 | . | TRBD1 | TRBV27 | TGTGCCAGCAGAACTTTGGTCCACCGGGGACAGGGGGCGCATAGCGGGGAGCTGTTTTTT | CASRTLVHRGQGAHSGELFF
TRBJ1-2 | . | . | TRBV28 | TGTGCCAGCAGTTCGAGGTATGGCTACACCTTC | CASSSRYGYTF
TRBJ2-7 | . | . | TRBV28 | TGTGCCAGCAGTTTACCCCAGAGAAGCGAGCAGTACTTC | CASSLPQRSEQYF
TRBJ1-1 | . | . | TRBV6-5 | TGTGCCACCCGGAGGGCGGGCCAGGGCACTGAAGCTTTCTTT | CATRRAGQGTEAFF
TRBJ2-5 | . | TRBD2 | TRBV6-1 | TGTGCCAGCAGTGCCGCGGGGGAAGAGACCCAGTACTTC | CASSAAGEETQYF
TRBJ1-3 | . | TRBD1 | TRBV27 | TGTGCCAGCAGTTTAAACCCGGGACAGCACTCTGGAAACACCATATATTTT | CASSLNPGQHSGNTIYF
TRBJ2-5 | . | TRBD2 | TRBV18 | TGTGCCAGCTCACAAAACCGACTAGCGGGCGACTACCAAGAGACCCAGTACTTC | CASSQNRLAGDYQETQYF
TRBJ2-5 | . | . | TRBV10-3 | TGTGCCATCAGTGGGGGGGACGGGGGACGGGAGACCCAGTACTTC | CAISGGDGGRETQYF
TRBJ1-2 | . | TRBD1 | TRBV4-1 | TGCGCCAGCAGCCATCCAAACAGGGGGGGCTATGGCTACACCTTC | CASSHPNRGGYGYTF
TRBJ1-1 | . | . | TRBV11-2 | TGTGCCAGCAGCTCACTTGGCGGGACACCCAAGGACACTGAAGCTTTCTTT | CASSSLGGTPKDTEAFF
TRBJ2-7 | . | . | TRBV5-1 | TGCGCCAGCAGCTTGGAGGGACCGCTAACCTCCTACGAGCAGTACTTC | CASSLEGPLTSYEQYF
TRBJ2-4 | . | . | TRBV28 | TGTGCCAGCAGCTCTGCGGTCTCCATAGGGGAAAACATTCAGTACTTC | CASSSAVSIGENIQYF
TRBJ2-2 | . | . | TRBV30 | TGTGCCTTTACCATTACGAACACCGGGGAGCTGTTTTTT | CAFTITNTGELFF
TRBJ2-7 | . | . | TRBV4-1 | TGCGCCAGCAGCCAGGATACTGGGCTCTCGCTCTCCTACGAGCAGTACTTC | CASSQDTGLSLSYEQYF
TRBJ2-1 | . | TRBD1 | TRBV6-1 | TGTGCCAGCGACTCGTCAGGGGGTAACAATGAGCAGTTCTTC | CASDSSGGNNEQFF
TRBJ2-3 | . | . | TRBV6-4 | TGTGCCAGCAGTCAGGGCGAGGGGAGCACAGATACGCAGTATTTT | CASSQGEGSTDTQYF
TRBJ1-2 | . | . | TRBV10-3 | TGTGCCATCAGTGAGAGGTCGGGAGGGCTCTATGGCTACACCTTC | CAISERSGGLYGYTF
TRBJ2-5 | . | . | TRBV7-2 | TGTGCCAGCAGCTTATATTCTGAGACCCAGTACTTC | CASSLYSETQYF
TRBJ2-7 | once | . | TRBV5-6 | TGTGCCAGCAGCTTGGTGGGGGGCGAGCAGTACTTC | CASSLVGGEQYF
TRBJ2-5 | . | TRBD1 | TRBV5-4 | TGTGCCAGCAGCTCACGGGACAGCCAAGAGACCCAGTACTTC | CASSSRDSQETQYF
TRBJ2-1 | . | . | TRBV19 | TGTGCCAGTAGGAGGGAGGCCGGCTACAATGAGCAGTTCTTC | CASRREAGYNEQFF
TRBJ1-2 | . | TRBD1 | TRBV7-9 | TGTGCCAGCAGCCCTCGACAGGGGACTGACTATGGCTACACCTTC | CASSPRQGTDYGYTF
TRBJ1-5 | . | . | TRBV18 | TGTGCCAGCTCACCGAAGGGGAATCAGCCCCAGCATTTT | CASSPKGNQPQHF
TRBJ2-2 | . | . | TRBV5-1 | TGCGCCAGCAGCTTGAAGGCGGCCGGGGAGCTGTTTTTT | CASSLKAAGELFF
TRBJ2-7 | . | . | TRBV6-6 | TGTGCCAGCAGCCCCGGTCGGGAGCGTTACGAGCAGTACTTC | CASSPGRERYEQYF
TRBJ2-1 | . | . | TRBV27 | TGTGCCAGCACCCCCCGGGGGAGGATCTCCTACAATGAGCAGTTCTTC | CASTPRGRISYNEQFF
TRBJ1-2 | . | . | TRBV29-1 | TGCAGCGTTGAAGGGAAGGGGGGCTTGCGGTATGGCTACACCTTC | CSVEGKGGLRYGYTF
TRBJ2-1 | . | TRBD2 | TRBV9 | TGTGCCAGCAGCGAGAGGGCACTAGCGGGAGTGAAGGTTGAGCAGTTCTTC | CASSERALAGVKVEQFF
TRBJ1-1 | . | TRBD1 | TRBV5-1 | TGCGCCAGCAGCTGGGGGACAGGGGAGTTGAACACTGAAGCTTTCTTT | CASSWGTGELNTEAFF
TRBJ2-1 | . | . | TRBV11-2 | TGTGCCAGCAGCCTTCGCGGGGCCAGCTCCTACAATGAGCAGTTCTTC | CASSLRGASSYNEQFF
TRBJ2-7 | . | TRBD1 | TRBV28 | TGTGCCAGCGGGGGTACCGGGACAGGGAAGAGGTACGAGCAGTACTTC | CASGGTGTGKRYEQYF
TRBJ2-7 | . | TRBD1 | TRBV10-1 | TGCGCCAGTTCCCGGGACAGGGTAGACGAGCAGTACTTC | CASSRDRVDEQYF
TRBJ2-7 | . | . | TRBV6-5 | TGTGCCAGCAGGTCTTGGTCGCTCCCCTACGAGCAGTACTTC | CASRSWSLPYEQYF
TRBJ2-1 | . | . | TRBV4-2 | TGTGCCAGCAGCCAAGAACCCGAGACTAGGCCCGAGGTGGAGCAGTTCTTC | CASSQEPETRPEVEQFF
TRBJ1-2 | . | . | TRBV7-8 | TGTGCCAGCAGCTTAGCAGGGACCGCTGCTAACTATGGCTACACCTTC | CASSLAGTAANYGYTF
TRBJ2-1 | . | . | TRBV9 | TGTGCCAGCAGCGTAGTAGGGAGCTCCTACAATGAACAGTTCTTC | CASSVVGSSYNEQFF
TRBJ1-4 | . | TRBD1 | TRBV27 | TGTGCCAGCAGTCCGATGCCGGGACAGGGGTCGAAACTGTTTTTT | CASSPMPGQGSKLFF
TRBJ2-3 | . | . | TRBV9 | TGTGCCAGCAGCGTAGCTGGGGCATTGAACACAGATACGCAGTATTTT | CASSVAGALNTDTQYF
TRBJ2-7 | . | . | TRBV5-4 | TGTGCCAGCAGCTTGACCGGGGTGTCAGGCTACGAGCAGTACTTC | CASSLTGVSGYEQYF
TRBJ2-7 | . | . | TRBV28 | TGTGCCAGCGGCCGGGACGGCTACTTCTACGAGCAGTACTTC | CASGRDGYFYEQYF
TRBJ2-7 | . | TRBD1 | TRBV6-6 | TGTGCCAGCAAACCGAGACAGGGTGGGTACGAGCAGTACTTC | CASKPRQGGYEQYF
TRBJ2-1 | . | . | TRBV7-9 | TGTGCCAGCAGCTTTGGCCAGAAACACAATGAGCAGTTCTTC | CASSFGQKHNEQFF
TRBJ1-5 | . | . | TRBV27 | TGTGCCAGCAGTCTTTTGGGACAAACCAATCAGCCCCAGCATTTT | CASSLLGQTNQPQHF
TRBJ1-6 | . | . | TRBV6-4 | TGTGCCAGCAGTGACTCGATAGGAAATTCACCCCTCCACTTT | CASSDSIGNSPLHF
TRBJ2-1 | . | TRBD2 | TRBV19 | TGTGCCAGTAGTGCGGGACTAGCGGATGAGCAGTTCTTC | CASSAGLADEQFF